The table lists the clone carrying this T cell receptor (beta chain) with a few counts. Its specificity is not known. Amplification yielded TCR beta CDR3 regions, with RNA transcripts as the source. TCR CDR3 regions were first amplified by RT-PCR with HTBI primers. MiXCR, run by TCRdb on the multiplex PCR reads, gives a single entry per CDR3 protein. The sample has hundreds of thousands of distinct CDR3 sequences; around 15% are singletons. CDR1 is LNHDA, CDR2 SQIVND, per germline (reference sequence). The junction had 3 bases not matched to a gene; V was cut back by 6 bases and J by 1 base. This CDR3 spans 14 amino acids. This sample is drawn from a study of T cells in Graves' hyperthyroidism and ophthalmopathy. Study outcomes and limitations: The authors' 13 V-J model separated ophthalmopathy from stable hyperthyroidism. Researchers found most expanded thyroid clonotypes above 0.001 in blood as well. Ophthalmopathy, which appeared later, was predicted by the model a median approximately six months before onset.

The sequencing input was blood. The source of this sequence is a woman aged 18-29 years with Graves' hyperthyroidism. J is TRBJ2-3 and V is TRBV19; TRBD2 agrees at 8 bases. Written as DNA, the CDR3 is TGTGCCAGTAGGACGGGAGGGGGCACAGATACGCAGTATTTT. Its translation: CASRTGGGTDTQYF.